A single sample is the source of the 15 T cell receptor beta chains below, sequenced in a study of chemoradiotherapy in HPV16-positive cancers. Assay: immunoSEQ multiplex PCR; the TCRdb copy retains only in-frame clones and omits some. The repertoire holds about 6,200 clones, with roughly four fifths as singletons. Here the sequenced sample was tumor tissue, taken from a patient who underwent chemoradiotherapy. The receptors originated from a human donor with HPV-associated anogenital cancer.

The V and J genes are TRBV7-9 and TRBJ1-5; D remains unclear. The CDR3 spans 15 residues. Deletions cut 0 bases from V and 6 bases from J, with 12 bases between. In germline, CDR1 is SEHNR, CDR2 FQNEAQ (reference sequence). The CDR3: CASSLAGGRLQPQHF. Written as DNA, the CDR3 is TGTGCCAGCAGCTTAGCGGGAGGTAGGCTTCAGCCCCAGCATTTT.

The chain is built from TRBV2 and TRBJ1-5; no reliable D call. The germline V and J ends were trimmed by 2 bases and 9 bases, with 14 bases remaining between them. CDR1 is SNHLY, CDR2 FYNNEI, per germline. The CDR3 is 14 amino acids. The CDR3 loop is CASSEQVQIWPQHF. CDR3 nucleotide sequence: TGTGCCAGCAGTGAACAGGTTCAAATTTGGCCCCAGCATTTT.

This clone was seen only once. CDR3 coding DNA: TGCGCCAGCAGCTTGGCAGGGTCCGATACGCAGTATTTT. It encodes CASSLAGSDTQYF. The J gene is TRBJ2-3, the V gene TRBV5-1; D perhaps matches TRBD1 (5 bases). The CDR3 runs to 13 residues. Trimming cost V 0 bases and J 6 bases, with 8 bases left between them. The germline V gene has CDR1 SGHRS and CDR2 YFSETQ. Variable domain in full (rest from reference TRBV5-1 and TRBJ2-3): KAGVTQTPRYLIKTRGQQVTLSCSPISGHRSVSWYQQTPGQGLQFLFEYFSETQRNKGNFPGRFSGRQFSNSRSEMNVSTLELGDSALYLCASSLAGSDTQYFGPGTRLTVL.

The rearrangement links TRBV10-3 to TRBJ2-3; TRBD2 aligns across 9 bases. Germline CDR1 is ENHRY and CDR2 is SYGVKD. The CDR3 has 15 residues. V lost 7 bases to trimming and J lost 6 bases; unmatched junction nucleotides: 11. The CDR3 loop reads CAINYSGGVADTQYF. Written as DNA, the CDR3 is TGTGCCATCAACTATAGCGGGGGTGTTGCGGATACGCAGTATTTT.

This clone was detected a few times. The J gene is TRBJ1-1, the V gene TRBV19; the D is unclear. Germline CDR1 reads LNHDA; CDR2 reads SQIVND (reference sequence). The CDR3 has 18 residues. Trimming left V 3 bases short and J 0 bases short, with 20 bases between. The CDR3 DNA reads as TGTGCCAGTAGTATCGGTTATGGCAGCTATAGCATGAACACTGAAGCTTTCTTT. The encoded protein is CASSIGYGSYSMNTEAFF.

The rearrangement joins TRBV28 to TRBJ2-3; perhaps D is TRBD1 or TRBD2 (6 bases each). Deletions cut 1 base from V and 4 bases from J, with 12 bases between. From germline, CDR1 is MDHEN and CDR2 SYDVKM. The CDR3 has 15 amino acids. CDR3 in amino acids: CASSLSGGGADTQYF. For the CDR3, the DNA is TGTGCCAGCAGTTTATCTGGAGGGGGAGCAGATACGCAGTATTTT.

The V gene is TRBV9, the J gene TRBJ1-1; 9 bases are a match to TRBD1. Germline loops: CDR1 SGDLS, CDR2 YYNGEE. V was clipped by 5 bases and J by 5 bases; unmatched bases: 7. CDR3 length: 14 residues. The CDR3 loop reads CASRRGTGSTEAFF. The CDR3 coding sequence is TGTGCCAGCAGGAGGGGGACAGGGTCAACTGAAGCTTTCTTT. Full variable domain (remainder filled in from reference TRBV9 and TRBJ1-1): DSGVTQTPKHLITATGQRVTLRCSPRSGDLSVYWYQQSLDQGLQFLIQYYNGEERAKGNILERFSAQQFPDLHSELNLSSLELGDSALYFCASRRGTGSTEAFFGQGTRLTVV.

V and J are TRBV7-2 and TRBJ2-7, with D tentatively TRBD1 (6 bases). The CDR3 extends over 14 amino acids. CDR1 and CDR2 (germline): SGHTA, FQGNSA. Trimming removed 0 bases at V and 0 bases at J, with 6 bases between. CDR3 in DNA: TGTGCCAGCAGCTTAGCAGGGGGCTCCTACGAGCAGTACTTC. Protein sequence: CASSLAGGSYEQYF.

The chain has TRBV6-5 and TRBJ2-7; 8 bases are a match to TRBD1. The CDR3 has 14 amino acids. Germline lookup yields CDR1 MNHEY and CDR2 SVGAGI. The ends lost 7 bases at V and 3 bases at J; junction bases unmatched: 8. In DNA, the CDR3 is TGTGCCAGCAACCCGACAGGGGCCTACTACGAGCAGTACTTC. Translated: CASNPTGAYYEQYF.

This clone was detected once. The J gene is TRBJ1-1, the V gene TRBV29-1; D is unclear. V dropped 8 bases and J dropped 0 bases, with 13 bases sitting between them. Germline values: CDR1 SQVTM, CDR2 ANQGSEA. CDR3 size: 13 residues. CDR3 in amino acids: CSSQTRMNTEAFF. The CDR3 DNA reads TGCAGCTCTCAGACAAGGATGAACACTGAAGCTTTCTTT.

The chain is built from TRBV6-1 and TRBJ1-4, with D possibly TRBD1 on 5 matching bases. V was cut by 1 base and J by 12 bases, with 12 bases left in between. The germline gives CDR1 MNHNS, CDR2 SASEGT. This CDR3 comprises 13 residues. Here the CDR3 DNA reads TGTGCCAGCAGTGAAGAATATTGGGGCGAACTGTTTTTT. Amino acid sequence: CASSEEYWGELFF.

V is TRBV30 and J is TRBJ1-2; D is uncertain. Germline V gene data show CDR1 as GTSNPN and CDR2 as SVGIG (reference sequence). This CDR3 has 11 residues. Trimming took 2 bases from V and 3 from J, leaving 4 bases between them. The CDR3 reads CAWSTYYGYTF. CDR3 sequence (DNA): TGTGCCTGGAGTACTTACTATGGCTACACCTTC.

The V call is TRBV6-1, the J call TRBJ1-5, with D perhaps TRBD1 (6 bases). V was trimmed by 5 bases and J by 6 bases, leaving 14 bases between them. This CDR3 has 14 amino acids. Looked up from germline, CDR1 is MNHNS and CDR2 is SASEGT. The CDR3 DNA reads as TGTGCCAGCAGTACCCGACAGGTGGGTCAGCCCCAGCATTTT. Protein product: CASSTRQVGQPQHF.

V is TRBV11-1 and J is TRBJ2-1, with D possibly matching TRBD1 (6 bases). V was shortened by 1 base and J by 1 base, with 11 bases between the two germline ends. Germline V gene sequence: CDR1 SGHAT, CDR2 FQDESV (reference sequence). The CDR3 consists of 16 residues. This chain's CDR3 is CASSLGRGESYNEQFF. DNA for the CDR3: TGTGCCAGCAGCTTAGGCAGGGGTGAATCCTACAATGAGCAGTTCTTC.

The chain combines TRBV19 with TRBJ1-2; TRBD1 matches 7 bases. The CDR3 is 14 amino acids. The V and J ends lost 6 bases and 8 bases, in that order; junction bases with no gene match: 12. Germline CDR1 LNHDA, CDR2 SQIVND (reference sequence). The CDR3 coding sequence is TGTGCCAGTAGGGCGACAGGGCACTATGGGGGCTACACCTTC. Translated, it gives CASRATGHYGGYTF.